The 2 T cell receptor beta chains in this list originate from one sample, sequenced in a study of glioma-infiltrating T cells after dendritic cell vaccination. Time point noted: after dendritic cell vaccination, including at tumor progression/relapse. The assay was immunoSEQ multiplex PCR, and TCRdb's table has in-frame clones only and misses some. The sample consists of fewer than 70,000 clones, 85% of them appearing once. The specimen was blood, collected after dendritic cell vaccination. The receptors originated from a human donor with glioblastoma.

The chain recombines TRBV7-9 with TRBJ1-2; the match to TRBD1 covers 9 bases. Germline CDR1 and CDR2: SEHNR and FQNEAQ (reference sequence). CDR3 length: 12 amino acids. J lost 4 bases, V lost 6 bases, and 0 bases had no gene match. The CDR3 nucleotides read TGTGCCAGCAGGGGACAGGGCTATGGCTACACCTTC. It is translated as CASRGQGYGYTF.

The V call is TRBV29-1, the J call TRBJ1-2; 8 positions agree with TRBD1. This CDR3 contains 11 residues. The V gene's germline CDR1 is SQVTM and CDR2 ANQGSEA. V was pared by 7 bases and J by 3 bases, with 1 base of the junction left unmatched. For the CDR3, the DNA is TGCAGCGCGACAGGGGACTATGGCTACACCTTC. This encodes CSATGDYGYTF.